Listed below are T cell receptor beta chains from one sample, sequenced in a study of cytomegalovirus exposure and HLA in healthy donors. Libraries were prepared by immunoSEQ multiplex PCR; TCRdb keeps only in-frame clonotypes and omits some of them. Of 180,000 or so clones listed, more than 65% are singletons. What was sequenced was PBMCs. The receptors shown here come from a female donor in good health and CMV-seronegative. CDR3s include the opening cysteine and the closing phenylalanine or tryptophan. A D gene is named only where the DNA matches it firmly. Size is stated for part of the rows, as once, few or many counts, or as a class when the clone is expanded.

TRBJ2-1	NA	NA	TRBV5-1	TGCGCCAGCAGCTCCGGGGGACAGCTCAATGAGCAGTTCTTC	CASSSGGQLNEQFF
TRBJ1-4	NA	TRBD1	TRBV10-3	TGTGCCATCAGTGGGCAGGGGGCGTTTGAAAAACTGTTTTTT	CAISGQGAFEKLFF
TRBJ2-7	NA	NA	TRBV27	TGTGCCAGCAGTCCCTCCCCCCTCACTCATGCCTACGAGCAGTACTTC	CASSPSPLTHAYEQYF
TRBJ1-4	NA	NA	TRBV9	TGTGCCAGCAGCGTAGACTTAGATGAAAAACTGTTTTTT	CASSVDLDEKLFF
TRBJ1-1	few	NA	TRBV5-5	TGTGCCAGCAGCTTGGACGGGGGGACGGGTGAAGCTTTCTTT	CASSLDGGTGEAFF
TRBJ2-3	few	TRBD2	TRBV30	TGTGCCTGGCGACTAGCGGGAGGCGCAGATACGCAGTATTTT	CAWRLAGGADTQYF
TRBJ2-3	NA	NA	TRBV5-1	TGCGCCAGCAGAGGGACACTGAGCACAGATACGCAGTATTTT	CASRGTLSTDTQYF
TRBJ1-1	NA	NA	TRBV5-1	TGCGCCAGCAGCTTGGCCCAGTCCACTGAAGCTTTCTTT	CASSLAQSTEAFF
TRBJ2-1	NA	TRBD1	TRBV28	TGTGCCAGCAGTTCGCCCGGGACAGGGCGGGATGAGCAGTTCTTC	CASSSPGTGRDEQFF
TRBJ2-2	NA	TRBD2	TRBV2	TGTGCCAGCAGTGAGACTAGCGGGAGGGCCACCGGGGAGCTGTTTTTT	CASSETSGRATGELFF
TRBJ1-1	few	NA	TRBV19	TGTGCCAGTAGTCGGGAAACGCTGGGCACTGAAGCTTTCTTT	CASSRETLGTEAFF
TRBJ2-7	NA	NA	TRBV7-8	TGTGCCAGCAGCTTAGCGCGGAGTTCCAGAAGGGGGTTTTTCGACGAGCAGTACTTC	CASSLARSSRRGFFDEQYF
TRBJ2-3	NA	TRBD2	TRBV2	TGTGCCAGCAGTGATCGATTGTCGCCGGGGAGACTAGCGGGGGGCACAGATACGCAGTATTTT	CASSDRLSPGRLAGGTDTQYF
TRBJ1-5	NA	NA	TRBV27	TGTGCCAGCAGAGCGCAGCCCAGCAATCAGCCCCAGCATTTT	CASRAQPSNQPQHF
TRBJ2-7	NA	TRBD2	TRBV11-2	TGTGCCAGCAGCTTAGGCGATTCCGGGACTAGCGGGTTATACGAGCAGTACTTC	CASSLGDSGTSGLYEQYF
TRBJ2-3	NA	NA	TRBV11-3	TGTGCCAGCAGCTCTTATACCGGGGAGGGGGGAACAGATACGCAGTATTTT	CASSSYTGEGGTDTQYF
TRBJ1-2	once	NA	TRBV2	TGTGCCAGCAAGAGCTACCATGGCTACACCTTC	CASKSYHGYTF
TRBJ2-1	NA	TRBD2	TRBV5-6	TGTGCCAGCAGCCCGACTAGCGGGAATGAGCAGTTCTTC	CASSPTSGNEQFF
TRBJ2-3	NA	NA	TRBV29-1	TGCAGCGTTCGTATCTTTGTCACAGATACGCAGTATTTT	CSVRIFVTDTQYF
TRBJ2-7	NA	NA	TRBV27	TGTGCCAGCAGCATCGGGACAACCTACGAGCAGTACTTC	CASSIGTTYEQYF
TRBJ1-6	NA	TRBD1	TRBV2	TGTGCCAGCAGCGCGGGACAGGGGGCTAATTCACCCCTCCACTTT	CASSAGQGANSPLHF
TRBJ2-5	NA	TRBD1	TRBV6-1	TGTGCCAGCAGTGACAGGGGGCAACAAGAGACCCAGTACTTC	CASSDRGQQETQYF
TRBJ2-3	NA	TRBD2	TRBV25-1	TGTGCCAGCAGTGAGAAACTAGCGGGGAATACGCAGTATTTT	CASSEKLAGNTQYF
TRBJ2-3	NA	NA	TRBV7-8	TGTGCCAGCAGCTTAGGACTAGTAGGAGATACGCAGTATTTT	CASSLGLVGDTQYF
TRBJ2-6	NA	TRBD1	TRBV7-9	TGTGCCAGCAGCCCCGGGACAGGGCCAGCGGTTGGGGCCAACGTCCTGACTTTC	CASSPGTGPAVGANVLTF
TRBJ2-5	NA	TRBD1	TRBV4-3	TGCGCCAGCAGCCAACTTGGACAGGGACCCTATGAAGAGACCCAGTACTTC	CASSQLGQGPYEETQYF
TRBJ1-1	once	NA	TRBV19	TGTGCCAGTAGTACCCGTGGGGGGGACACTGAAGCTTTCTTT	CASSTRGGDTEAFF